A single sample is the source of the 17 T cell receptor beta chains below, sequenced in a study of T cell responses to AZD1222 COVID-19 vaccine (dated by TCRdb to the early 2020s). The sample's time point label, in plain terms: baseline before first vaccination. Libraries were made using the immunoSEQ multiplex PCR assay. TCRdb provides this immuneACCESS table in a form limited to in-frame rearrangements. Some clones are lacking; in checked studies, under half of them reflect an unresolved V gene, and why the rest are absent is not known. The sample table shows 150,000 or so clones, and roughly nine tenths are seen once. Roughly 4.7% of the sample goes to the ten largest clones. The source was peripheral blood, collected on day 0 of AZD1222 vaccination. The receptors come from an adult in good health.

The V and J genes are TRBV7-2 and TRBJ1-5; D is uncertain. CDR1 and CDR2 (germline): SGHTA, FQGNSA. The V gene lost 5 bases and the J gene lost 1 base, with 12 bases spanning the gap. There are 15 residues in the CDR3. CDR3 region: CASSTLGDSNQPQHF. The DNA for the CDR3 is TGTGCCAGCAGCACCTTGGGTGACAGCAATCAGCCCCAGCATTTT.

The genes are TRBV5-3 and TRBJ2-7; D is undetermined. TRBV5-3 is treated as an ORF (open reading frame) with a function not yet certain. This CDR3 has 13 residues. Deletions cut 4 bases from V and 7 bases from J, with 15 bases between. The chain's CDR3 is CARSPQVVREQYF. DNA of the CDR3: TGTGCCAGAAGCCCCCAAGTAGTGAGGGAGCAGTACTTC.

The chain is built from TRBV7-2 and TRBJ2-7; D might be TRBD2 (5 bases). Trimming took 5 bases from V and 6 from J, leaving 14 bases between them. There are 13 residues in the CDR3. The V gene's germline CDR1 is SGHTA and CDR2 FQGNSA. The CDR3 nucleotides read TGTGCCAGCAGCCCTGGGAGAGTCGGCGAGCAGTACTTC. It encodes CASSPGRVGEQYF.

The rearrangement links TRBV11-2 to TRBJ2-7; TRBD2 might be the D (6 bases). The V gene lost 3 bases and the J gene lost 0 bases, with 9 bases spanning the gap. CDR3 length: 14 amino acids. Germline loops: CDR1 SGHAT, CDR2 FQNNGV. The CDR3 region is CASSFTGASYEQYF. For the CDR3, the DNA is TGTGCCAGCAGCTTTACGGGAGCCTCCTACGAGCAGTACTTC.

The chain uses TRBV6-2 or TRBV6-3 and TRBJ2-2; 7 nucleotides agree with TRBD2. The CDR3 sequence is 15 residues long. Trimming removed 4 bases from V and 2 bases from J; junction bases left unmatched: 4. The germline gives CDR1 MNHEY, CDR2 SVGEGT. CDR3 region: CASSLSGTNTGELFF. CDR3 in DNA: TGTGCCAGCAGTTTGAGCGGGACTAACACCGGGGAGCTGTTTTTT.

The gene calls are TRBV27 and TRBJ1-6; tentatively, D is TRBD1 (5 bases). V was clipped by 3 bases and J by 10 bases, with 16 bases between them. Germline V gives CDR1 MNHEY, CDR2 SMNVEV (reference sequence). The CDR3 contains 15 residues. The CDR3 DNA sequence: TGTGCCAGCAGTTTTTGGGACCGACAAGCATCACCCCTCCACTTT. Protein sequence: CASSFWDRQASPLHF.

A single count supports this clone. The chain links TRBV4-3 to TRBJ1-1; D unclear. Germline V gene sequence: CDR1 LGHNA, CDR2 YSLEER. This CDR3 region has 14 residues. V gave up 1 base and J gave up 2 bases, with 8 bases separating them. The CDR3 here is CASSQGASNTEAFF. The CDR3 coding sequence is TGCGCCAGCAGCCAAGGGGCCAGCAACACTGAAGCTTTCTTT.

This clone was recorded a few times. The V and J genes are TRBV5-1 and TRBJ2-1, with D maybe TRBD1 (6 bases). The V and J ends lost 3 bases and 10 bases respectively, with 17 bases between them. From germline, CDR1 is SGHRS and CDR2 YFSETQ. The CDR3 spans 14 residues. The CDR3 coding sequence is TGCGCCAGCAGCTCACAGGGTGGGGTCGGGGAGCAGTTCTTC. Its translation: CASSSQGGVGEQFF. Looking up the rest from reference TRBV5-1 and TRBJ2-1 gives the full variable domain: KAGVTQTPRYLIKTRGQQVTLSCSPISGHRSVSWYQQTPGQGLQFLFEYFSETQRNKGNFPGRFSGRQFSNSRSEMNVSTLELGDSALYLCASSSQGGVGEQFFGPGTRLTVL.

The count of this clone is one. This chain joins TRBV12-5 and TRBJ2-5; D is ambiguous. The ends were cut back, 3 bases at V and 5 bases at J, with 10 bases in the middle. Germline V lookup: CDR1 LGHNT, CDR2 FRNRAP. The CDR3 runs 13 residues. The DNA of the CDR3 is TGTGCTAGTGGTTTAACCGGCGTCGAGACCCAGTACTTC. Translating gives CASGLTGVETQYF.

In this sample, this clone turned up a few times. The chain joins TRBV4-2 to TRBJ1-2; D ambiguous. The germline gives CDR1 LGHNA, CDR2 YNFKEQ. The CDR3 extends over 15 amino acids. Deletions cut 0 bases from V and 8 bases from J, with 16 bases between. CDR3 nucleotide sequence: TGTGCCAGCAGCCAAGAGGCCGTCTTGGGTGGAGGCTACACCTTC. Amino acids: CASSQEAVLGGGYTF.

This chain connects TRBV7-2 to TRBJ2-7; D is possibly TRBD1 (6 bases). CDR1 is SGHTA, CDR2 FQGNSA, per germline. The CDR3 loop spans 14 amino acids. The V and J ends lost 1 base and 2 bases respectively, with 9 bases between them. CDR3 amino acids: CASSLDHRAYEQYF. The CDR3 nucleotides are TGTGCCAGCAGCTTAGACCACAGGGCCTACGAGCAGTACTTC.

This chain connects TRBV9 to TRBJ2-5, with D possibly TRBD2 on 6 matching bases. V lost 0 bases and J lost 4, with 13 bases in between. Germline V gene sequence: CDR1 SGDLS, CDR2 YYNGEE. The CDR3 covers 15 residues. The CDR3 DNA reads TGTGCCAGCAGCGTAGGGGGGACGCGGGGAGAGACCCAGTACTTC. This codes for CASSVGGTRGETQYF.

For the CDR3, the DNA is TGTGCCAGCAGCTTAGCAAGTGGGTGGCAGCCCCAGCATTTT. It is translated as CASSLASGWQPQHF. The rearrangement uses TRBV7-2 and TRBJ1-5; no firm D call. V dropped 0 bases and J dropped 7 bases, with 10 bases sitting between them. The V gene's germline CDR1 is SGHTA and CDR2 FQGNSA. The CDR3 totals 14 residues.

This chain uses TRBV5-5 with TRBJ2-5; possible D gene TRBD2, 7 bases. Between the trimmed V and J ends, which lost 0 bases and 2 bases, there was a span of 14 bases. There are 16 residues in the CDR3. The germline CDR1 and CDR2 sequences are SGHKS and YYEKEE (reference sequence). CDR3 sequence reads: CASSLGVGGGQETQYF. The CDR3 DNA follows: TGTGCCAGCAGCTTGGGTGTAGGGGGAGGGCAAGAGACCCAGTACTTC.

The chain joins TRBV30 to TRBJ1-2, with 7 bases identical to TRBD1. This CDR3 spans 16 amino acids. Germline V gene lookup returns CDR1 GTSNPN and CDR2 SVGIG (reference sequence). V was pared by 0 bases and J by 6 bases, with 13 bases of the junction left unmatched. The CDR3 loop reads CAWSVFAGQRGNGYTF. The CDR3 bases are TGTGCCTGGAGTGTATTCGCGGGACAGAGGGGTAATGGCTACACCTTC.

The chain carries TRBV28 and TRBJ1-2; no clear D gene. V was cut by 3 bases and J by 5 bases, with 10 bases left in between. Germline CDR1 reads MDHEN; CDR2 reads SYDVKM. This CDR3 region has 13 residues. For the CDR3, the DNA is TGTGCCAGCAGTTTGCCAGTTTCTTATGGCTACACCTTC. This encodes CASSLPVSYGYTF.

The rearrangement links TRBV18 to TRBJ1-1, with D uncertain. Trimming stripped 2 bases from V and 0 bases from J, with 10 bases between. The germline V gene encodes CDR1 KGHSH and CDR2 LQKENI. The CDR3 spans 15 residues. CDR3 sequence reads: CASSPVAVMNTEAFF. The CDR3 DNA reads as TGTGCCAGCTCACCAGTAGCCGTCATGAACACTGAAGCTTTCTTT.